The text below deals with one T cell receptor beta chain. The germline V gene encodes CDR1 SGHAT and CDR2 FQDESV (reference sequence). The CDR3 is 15 amino acids. V was pared by 4 bases and J by 7 bases, with 19 bases between. This specimen belongs to a study of T cells in localized non-small cell lung cancer. The repertoire was sequenced with immunoSEQ multiplex PCR; TCRdb's copy has only in-frame clones and lacks some. The profile shows 60,000 to 75,000 clones, 80% to 90% of them singletons. Here the sequenced sample was peripheral blood, taken before any cancer treatment. The chain uses TRBV11-1 and TRBJ2-5, with D tentatively TRBD1 or TRBD2 (6 bases each). This clonotype originated in a female donor of 60 years or more with stage I lung adenocarcinoma. The DNA for the CDR3 is TGTGCCAGCAGCTCCGGGGGCATCCTCGGGGGGACCCAGTACTTC. Translating gives CASSSGGILGGTQYF.